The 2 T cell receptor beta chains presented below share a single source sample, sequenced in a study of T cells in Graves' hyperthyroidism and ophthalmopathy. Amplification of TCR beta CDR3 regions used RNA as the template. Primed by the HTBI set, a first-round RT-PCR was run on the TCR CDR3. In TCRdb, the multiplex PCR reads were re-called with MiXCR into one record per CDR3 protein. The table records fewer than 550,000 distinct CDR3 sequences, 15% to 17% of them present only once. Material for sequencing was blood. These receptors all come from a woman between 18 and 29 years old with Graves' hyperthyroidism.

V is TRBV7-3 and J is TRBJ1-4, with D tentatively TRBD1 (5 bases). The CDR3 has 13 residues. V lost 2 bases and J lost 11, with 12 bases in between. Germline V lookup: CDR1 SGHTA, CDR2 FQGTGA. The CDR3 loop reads CASSLWGGGKLFF. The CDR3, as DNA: TGTGCCAGCAGCTTATGGGGGGGGGGGAAACTGTTTTTT. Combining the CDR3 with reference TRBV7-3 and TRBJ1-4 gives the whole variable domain GAGVSQTPSNKVTEKGKYVELRCDPISGHTALYWYRQSLGQGPEFLIYFQGTGAADDSGLPNDRFFAVRPEGSVSTLKIQRTERGDSAVYLCASSLWGGGKLFFGSGTQLSVL.

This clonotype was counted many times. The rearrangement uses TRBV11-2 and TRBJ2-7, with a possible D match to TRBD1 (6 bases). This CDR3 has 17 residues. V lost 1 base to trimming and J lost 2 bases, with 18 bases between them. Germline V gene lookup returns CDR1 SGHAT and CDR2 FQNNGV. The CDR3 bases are TGTGCCAGCAGCTTAGGGTGGTCGGACAGCCTTCCCTACGAGCAGTACTTC. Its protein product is CASSLGWSDSLPYEQYF. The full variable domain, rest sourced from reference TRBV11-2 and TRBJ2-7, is EAGVAQSPRYKIIEKRQSVAFWCNPISGHATLYWYQQILGQGPKLLIQFQNNGVVDDSQLPKDRFSAERLKGVDSTLKIQPAKLEDSAVYLCASSLGWSDSLPYEQYFGPGTRLTVT.